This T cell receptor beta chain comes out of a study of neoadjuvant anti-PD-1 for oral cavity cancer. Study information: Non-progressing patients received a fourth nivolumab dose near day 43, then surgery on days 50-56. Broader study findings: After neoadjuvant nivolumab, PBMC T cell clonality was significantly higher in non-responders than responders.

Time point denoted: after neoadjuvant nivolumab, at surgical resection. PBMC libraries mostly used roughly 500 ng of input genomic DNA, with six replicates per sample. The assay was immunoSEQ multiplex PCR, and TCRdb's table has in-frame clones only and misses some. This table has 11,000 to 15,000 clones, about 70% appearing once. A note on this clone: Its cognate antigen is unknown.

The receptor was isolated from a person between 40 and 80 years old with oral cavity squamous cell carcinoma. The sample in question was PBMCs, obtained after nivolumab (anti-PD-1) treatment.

DNA for the CDR3: TGCGCCAGCAGCCGACAGGGAGGCTCCTACAATGAGCAGTTCTTC. Its translation: CASSRQGGSYNEQFF. V and J are TRBV5-1 and TRBJ2-1, with D maybe TRBD1 (7 bases). The germline V gene encodes CDR1 SGHRS and CDR2 YFSETQ. Trimming stripped 4 bases from V and 0 bases from J, with 11 bases between. CDR3 length: 15 amino acids.